This paragraph covers one TCR beta chain sequence. Clones were read by immunoSEQ multiplex PCR, and TCRdb kept only the in-frame ones, dropping some. The table has under 65,000 clones, around 90% seen once. The source of the sample is a study of T cell changes during pregnancy in multiple sclerosis. V lost 0 bases to trimming and J lost 7 bases, with 12 bases between them. Germline lookup yields CDR1 MNHEY and CDR2 SVGAGI. The CDR3 extends over 14 amino acids. Sample: peripheral blood, taken in the first trimester of pregnancy. The V and J genes are TRBV6-5 and TRBJ1-2; perhaps TRBD1 as D (5 bases). This clonotype was sampled from a female donor in good health, enrolled as a control in a pregnancy study. Written as DNA, the CDR3 is TGTGCCAGCAGTTACTCGATTGGGGCCGTTGGCTACACCTTC. This gives the protein CASSYSIGAVGYTF.